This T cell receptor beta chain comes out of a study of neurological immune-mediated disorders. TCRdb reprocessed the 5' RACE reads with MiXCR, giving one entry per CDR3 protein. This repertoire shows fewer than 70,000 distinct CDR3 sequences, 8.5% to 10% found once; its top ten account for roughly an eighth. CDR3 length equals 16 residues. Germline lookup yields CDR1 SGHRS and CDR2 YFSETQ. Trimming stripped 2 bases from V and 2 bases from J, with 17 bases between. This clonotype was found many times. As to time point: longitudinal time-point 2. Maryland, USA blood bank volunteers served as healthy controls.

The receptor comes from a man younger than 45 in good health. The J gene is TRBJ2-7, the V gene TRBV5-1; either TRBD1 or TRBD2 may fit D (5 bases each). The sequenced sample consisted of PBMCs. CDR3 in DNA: TGCGCCAGCAGCTTAAACCCTCGGGACCGAGCCTACGAGCAGTACTTC. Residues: CASSLNPRDRAYEQYF.